This T cell receptor (beta chain) was obtained from a study of long-term antiretroviral therapy in people with HIV. Trimming pared 5 bases from V and 4 bases from J, leaving 18 bases between. CDR3 length: 15 residues. From germline, CDR1 is SGHTA and CDR2 FQGNSA. Regarding the study as a whole: There were no data on ART adherence, viral resistance or therapy changes, a gap that limits inferences about post-ART repertoire changes.

Survey-level immunoSEQ v3.0 assays were run. Generated by immunoSEQ multiplex PCR, the TCRdb table keeps only in-frame clones and is missing some. This table holds more than 45,000 clones, 84% found once. Every participant gave one or more pre-ART and two or more post-ART PBMC samples. Comment on this clone: What it binds is not known.

The chain joins TRBV7-2 to TRBJ2-7, with no clear D. The receptor comes from a woman under 30 with HIV. Sequences were derived from unsorted PBMCs, sampled 0.8 years after starting antiretroviral therapy. The CDR3, as DNA: TGTGCCAGCAGCGAAACGTCCAACCTCTTGTACGAGCAGTACTTC. This gives the protein CASSETSNLLYEQYF.